This T cell receptor beta chain was recovered during a study of technical replicates of blood from a few donors (TCRdb year 2017). Receptor amplification or capture employed the immunoSEQ multiplex PCR assay. TCRdb limited this immuneACCESS table to in-frame rearrangements with V and J called. A share of clones is missing; checked studies link under half to unresolved V genes, and the rest is unexplained. The sample table holds around 77,000 clones, of which 80% to 95% were seen once. Over 0.35% of the sample is held by the ten biggest clonotypes. Unmatched junction bases come to 10, with V trimmed by 0 bases and J by 4 bases. The CDR1 and CDR2 encoded by the germline V gene are SGDLS and YYNGEE. The CDR3 runs 18 residues from the cysteine to the phenylalanine. CDR3 DNA is the only sequence kept; it has 54 bases, read in frame from the first base. Comment on this clone: Its antigen specificity is not known. Base qualities are missing; no much larger clone stands one base away.

What was sequenced was T cells isolated from PBMCs. The receptor's source is a human donor in good health. This chain joins TRBV9 to TRBJ2-5; 12 of the junction bases match TRBD2. In nucleotide form, the sequence is TGTGCCAGCAGCGTAGGCCAAACCCTACTAGCGGGAGGAGAGACCCAGTACTTC. It encodes CASSVGQTLLAGGETQYF.